This T cell receptor (beta chain) was documented in a study of shared clonotypes between healthy human individuals. Turning to the study itself: Donors, aged 18 to 49, were a couple of women and three men.

This CDR3 contains 15 residues. Trimming removed 4 bases from V and 1 base from J; junction bases left unmatched: 5. Germline CDR1 reads SNHLY; CDR2 reads FYNNEI. The donors, all of them Caucasian adults, lived in Nashville, Tennessee. Clones were read by immunoSEQ multiplex PCR, and TCRdb kept only the in-frame ones, dropping some. Of 650,000 to 750,000 clones listed, around 72% are singletons. The receptor was isolated from a woman aged 25 to 39 in good health. V and J are TRBV2 and TRBJ1-2; TRBD1 aligns across 8 bases. The sequencing input was memory CD4+ T cells sorted from blood. Subset noted: CD45RA-negative fraction. This chain's CDR3 is CASSVRTGSNYGYTF. CDR3 in DNA: TGTGCCAGCAGTGTCCGGACAGGGAGTAACTATGGCTACACCTTC.